Below are 10 T cell receptor beta chains sequenced from a single sample in a study of ipilimumab plus nivolumab after autologous stem cell transplantation. Here immunoSEQ multiplex PCR was the method, and the copy in TCRdb shows in-frame clones only, minus some. Of some 40,000 clones in the sample, roughly 92% were seen once. The source was PBMCs, collected in a trial of ipilimumab plus nivolumab as post-transplant consolidation. These receptors all come from a male donor with multiple myeloma.

This clone has only a few counts. This rearrangement joins TRBV11-1 to TRBJ2-7; D is unclear. The length of the CDR3 is 13 residues. Germline CDR1 SGHAT, CDR2 FQDESV (reference sequence). V dropped 1 base and J dropped 1 base, with 5 bases sitting between them. CDR3 region: CASSLDRSYEQYF. The CDR3 DNA reads TGTGCCAGCAGCTTAGATCGTTCCTACGAGCAGTACTTC.

This clone has more than one count but fewer than ten. At the DNA level, this CDR3 is encoded by other sequences in the same sample as well. CDR3 protein: CSARDGYEQYF. CDR3 DNA sequence: TGCAGTGCCCGAGACGGCTACGAGCAGTACTTC. The chain combines TRBV20-1 with TRBJ2-7; D remains unclear. The length of the CDR3 is 11 residues. V lost 6 bases to trimming and J lost 3 bases, with 9 bases between them. CDR1 and CDR2 (germline): DFQATT, SNEGSKA (reference sequence).

The rearrangement uses TRBV7-9 and TRBJ1-2; D is possibly TRBD1 (5 bases). The germline CDR1 and CDR2 sequences are SEHNR and FQNEAQ (reference sequence). Trimming stripped 0 bases from V and 4 bases from J, with 15 bases between. CDR3 size: 16 residues. The DNA of the CDR3 is TGTGCCAGCAGCTTAGCGCCACAGGAAGCATTCTATGGCTACACCTTC. The encoded protein is CASSLAPQEAFYGYTF.

The rearrangement links TRBV6-1 to TRBJ2-1; 7 positions match TRBD1. The CDR3 is 14 residues long. Germline V gene data show CDR1 as MNHNS and CDR2 as SASEGT. With V trimmed by 7 bases and J by 6 bases, 9 bases remained unmatched. CDR3 in DNA: TGTGCCAGCACGGGGACAGATGGCCGCAATGAGCAGTTCTTC. Encoded protein: CASTGTDGRNEQFF.

A single count supports this clone. The rearrangement joins TRBV18 to TRBJ2-3; 13 bases map to TRBD2. The germline gives CDR1 KGHSH, CDR2 LQKENI. The junction had 8 bases not matched to a gene; V was cut back by 8 bases and J by 6 bases. The CDR3 has 15 amino acids. The CDR3 DNA is TGTGCCAGCACCGGGACTAGCGGGATAGCGGATACGCAGTATTTT. It yields the protein CASTGTSGIADTQYF.

V gene TRBV18 combines with J gene TRBJ2-7, with D perhaps TRBD1 (5 bases). V was shortened by 3 bases and J by 4 bases, with 7 bases between the two germline ends. The germline V gene has CDR1 KGHSH and CDR2 LQKENI. The CDR3 is 12 amino acids. In DNA form, the CDR3 reads TGTGCCAGCTCACCGACAGCTTACGAGCAGTACTTC. Protein sequence: CASSPTAYEQYF.

The genes are TRBV2 and TRBJ1-3; D may be TRBD1 (5 bases). CDR1 SNHLY and CDR2 FYNNEI come from the germline V gene. V lost 6 bases to trimming and J lost 8 bases, with 17 bases between them. The CDR3 covers 14 residues. CDR3 sequence: CASRAGTAGHTIYF. CDR3 bases: TGTGCCAGCAGAGCCGGGACCGCCGGACACACCATATATTTT.

The rearrangement links TRBV19 to TRBJ1-2; weak D call: TRBD1 (5 bases). This CDR3 region has 13 residues. Per the germline V gene, CDR1 is LNHDA and CDR2 is SQIVND (reference sequence). V was clipped by 5 bases and J by 8 bases, with 15 bases between them. CDR3 bases: TGTGCCAGTAGTCCCCCAGGCCGGGGGGGCTACACCTTC. Protein sequence: CASSPPGRGGYTF.

The chain combines TRBV6-5 with TRBJ2-7, with 8 positions matching TRBD1. V lost 4 bases, J lost 3 bases, and 8 bases stayed unmatched. CDR3 length: 15 amino acids. Germline assignment: CDR1 MNHEY and CDR2 SVGAGI. The CDR3 loop is CASSSLRTGSYEQYF. In DNA form, the CDR3 reads TGTGCCAGCAGTTCACTTAGGACAGGGAGCTACGAGCAGTACTTC.

This clone was seen once. The chain recombines TRBV6-6 with TRBJ1-2; TRBD1 matches at 8 bases. V shed 0 bases, J shed 8 bases, and the junction held 5 bases outside the gene matches. Germline V gives CDR1 MNHNY, CDR2 SVGAGI (reference sequence). The CDR3 spans 14 residues. CDR3 nucleotides: TGTGCCAGCAGTTACTCGGACAGGGCGGGGGGCTACACCTTC. Protein: CASSYSDRAGGYTF.